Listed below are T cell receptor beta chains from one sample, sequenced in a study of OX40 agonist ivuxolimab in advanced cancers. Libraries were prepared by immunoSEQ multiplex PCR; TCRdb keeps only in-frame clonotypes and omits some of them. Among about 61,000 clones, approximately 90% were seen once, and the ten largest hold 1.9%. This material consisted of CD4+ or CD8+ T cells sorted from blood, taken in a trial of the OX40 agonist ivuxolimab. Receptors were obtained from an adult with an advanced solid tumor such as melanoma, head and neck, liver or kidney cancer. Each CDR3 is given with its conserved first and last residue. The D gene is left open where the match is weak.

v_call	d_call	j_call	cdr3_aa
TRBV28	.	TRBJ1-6	CASSQQTGLSPLHF
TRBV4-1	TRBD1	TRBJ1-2	CASSPQGQPLYGYTF
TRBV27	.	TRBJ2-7	CASSLDSTYEQYF
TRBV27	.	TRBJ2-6	CASSLYQAGANVLTF
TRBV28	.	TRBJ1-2	CATLHSPRRQANYGYTF
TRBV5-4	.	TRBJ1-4	CASSLKGTNEKLFF
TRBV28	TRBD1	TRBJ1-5	CASSLGQGANQPQHF
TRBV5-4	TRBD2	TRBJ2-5	CASSLAGAQETQYF
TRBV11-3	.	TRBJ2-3	CASSLGAGLLDTQYF
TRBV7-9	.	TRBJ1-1	CASSFSTEAFF
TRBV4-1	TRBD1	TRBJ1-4	CASSQPDRAPNEKLFF
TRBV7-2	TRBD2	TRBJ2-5	CASSFSGGLQETQYF
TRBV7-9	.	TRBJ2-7	CASSLIPDSYEQYF
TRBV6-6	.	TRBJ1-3	CASSYSTGNAGNTIYF
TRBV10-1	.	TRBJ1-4	CASSGGQGEKLFF
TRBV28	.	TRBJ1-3	CASYPAGSSGNTIYF
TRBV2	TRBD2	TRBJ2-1	CASSVAGGPSNEQFF
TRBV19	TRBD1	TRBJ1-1	CASSGQGGFTEAFF
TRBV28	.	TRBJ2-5	CASSLPGMETQYF
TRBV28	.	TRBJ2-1	CASSPLLGGPIINEQFF
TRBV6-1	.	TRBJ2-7	CASGGDGGSYEQYF
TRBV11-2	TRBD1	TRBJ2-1	CASSASGGAGNEQFF
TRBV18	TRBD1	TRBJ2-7	CASSPPTGDGSFGQYF
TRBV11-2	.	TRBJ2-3	CASSSLRGTDTQYF
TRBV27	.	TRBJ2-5	CASSLKGNEQKKKTQYF
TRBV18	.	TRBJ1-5	CASSPGQPTGLSNQPQHF
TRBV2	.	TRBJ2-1	CASEPNHNEQFF
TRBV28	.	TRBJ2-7	CASSLAGAPYEQYF
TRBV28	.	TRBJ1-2	CASGQRYGYTF
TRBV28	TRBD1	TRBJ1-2	CASSLRGQGSSNYGYTF
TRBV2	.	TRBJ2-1	CASLRERERAYNEQFF
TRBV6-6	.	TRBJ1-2	CASGGRENGYTF
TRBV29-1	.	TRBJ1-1	CSVAINSVGTEAFF
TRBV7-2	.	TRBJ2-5	CASSLGGKGRHQETQYF
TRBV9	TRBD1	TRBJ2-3	CASNADRGTLDTQYF
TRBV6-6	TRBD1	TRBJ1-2	CASSWPQGEVYGYTF
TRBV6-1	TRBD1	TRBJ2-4	CASSEALRYIGDRGIAKNIQYF
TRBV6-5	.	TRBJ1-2	CASKSSYGYTF
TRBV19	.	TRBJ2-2	CASSTGAMSARLFF
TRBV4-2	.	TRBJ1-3	CASSQEKGTYSGNTIYF
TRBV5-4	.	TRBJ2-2	CASSDVGVANTGELFF
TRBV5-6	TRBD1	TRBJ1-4	CASSHRKGTGNEKLFF
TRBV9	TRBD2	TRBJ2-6	CASSGLAGDISGANVLTF
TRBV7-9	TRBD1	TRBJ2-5	CASSLGTGEETQYF
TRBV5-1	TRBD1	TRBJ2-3	CASSQSTQGAGDTQYF
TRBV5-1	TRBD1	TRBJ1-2	CASSPGQGRGGGGYTF
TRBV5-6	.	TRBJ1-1	CASSKYRASSTEAFF
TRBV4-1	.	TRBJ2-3	CASSQELDSLSTDTQYF
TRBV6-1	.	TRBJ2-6	CASSETTTGANVLTF
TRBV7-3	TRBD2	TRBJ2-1	CASSLLAGGIVASNEQFF
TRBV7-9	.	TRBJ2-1	CASSLNPYEQFF
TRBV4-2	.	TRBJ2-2	CASSLFGGLLDTGELFF
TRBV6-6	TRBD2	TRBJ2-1	CASRGSGRDEQFF
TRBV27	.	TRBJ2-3	CASLEAGSRFGTDTQYF
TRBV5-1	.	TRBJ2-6	CASSLATQGSSGANVLTF